This T cell receptor beta chain stems from a study of cytomegalovirus exposure and HLA in healthy donors. Primers included in the PCR were 60 Vbeta and 13 Jbeta primers. The table came from immunoSEQ multiplex PCR; TCRdb's copy has only in-frame clones and leaves some out. The sample records about 83,000 clones, 65% to 80% being singletons. Sequenced material: PBMCs. This TCR came from a man aged 55 to 70 in good health and CMV-seronegative.

Written as DNA, the CDR3 is TGTGCCAGCAGTGAACTAGGGGGCGGGTCCGTGGCCCAGCATTTT. Its protein is CASSELGGGSVAQHF. This sequence joins TRBV2 and TRBJ1-5, with 7 bases matching TRBD1. This CDR3 has 15 residues. Germline V gives CDR1 SNHLY, CDR2 FYNNEI. Trimming took 2 bases from V and 11 from J; bases not matched to a gene: 12.